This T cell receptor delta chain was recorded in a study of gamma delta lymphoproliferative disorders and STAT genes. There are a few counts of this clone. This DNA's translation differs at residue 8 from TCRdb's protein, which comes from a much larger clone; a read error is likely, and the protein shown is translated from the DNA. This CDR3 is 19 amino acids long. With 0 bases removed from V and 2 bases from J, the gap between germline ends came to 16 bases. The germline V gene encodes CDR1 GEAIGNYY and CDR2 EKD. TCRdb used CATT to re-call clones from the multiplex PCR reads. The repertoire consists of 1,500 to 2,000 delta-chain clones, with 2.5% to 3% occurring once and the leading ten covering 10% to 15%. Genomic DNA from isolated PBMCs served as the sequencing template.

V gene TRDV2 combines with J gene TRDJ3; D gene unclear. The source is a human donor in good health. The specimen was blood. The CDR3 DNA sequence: TGTGCCTGTGACACCGGCGTGCGCCTTGCCGCCTGGGACACCCGACAGATGTTTTTC. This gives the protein CACDTGVRLAAWDTRQMFF.